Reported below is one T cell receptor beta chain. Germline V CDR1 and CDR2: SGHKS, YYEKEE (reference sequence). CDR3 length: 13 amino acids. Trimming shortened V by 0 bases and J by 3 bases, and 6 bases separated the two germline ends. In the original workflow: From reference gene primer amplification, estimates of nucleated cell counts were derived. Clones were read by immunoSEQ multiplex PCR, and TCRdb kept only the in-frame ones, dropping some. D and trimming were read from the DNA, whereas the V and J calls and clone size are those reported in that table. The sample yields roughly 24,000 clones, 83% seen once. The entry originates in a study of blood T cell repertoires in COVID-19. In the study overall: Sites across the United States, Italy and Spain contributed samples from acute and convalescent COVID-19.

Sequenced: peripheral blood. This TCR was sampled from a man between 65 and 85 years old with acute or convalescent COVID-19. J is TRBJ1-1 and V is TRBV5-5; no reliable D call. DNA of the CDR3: TGTGCCAGCAGCTTGGCCCGGGACACTGAAGCTTTCTTT. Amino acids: CASSLARDTEAFF.